This entry features one T cell receptor beta chain sequence. The antigen remains undetermined. The data were obtained in a study of PD-L1 blockade in urothelial cancer. Turning to the study itself: Male sex and bladder-origin urothelial cancer characterized about 90% of the roughly 29 patients. Between 0 and 3 prior chemotherapy regimens had been given to patients.

Every PCR got spiked synthetic TCR analog templates. The method was immunoSEQ multiplex PCR; TCRdb's version includes in-frame clones alone and lacks a portion of them. Among about 87,000 clones listed, roughly 84% were seen once. Time point described: pretreatment peripheral blood. Broader study findings: When measured at 3 weeks, tumor-associated blood clones expanded more in durable-benefit patients.

CDR1 and CDR2 from the germline V gene are MNHNS and SASEGT. The CDR3 totals 18 residues. Trimming took 1 base from V and 7 from J; bases not matched to a gene: 8. The input for sequencing was PBMCs, taken around atezolizumab (anti-PD-L1) treatment. This TCR derives from a man in his 60s with urothelial cancer. The J gene is TRBJ2-3, the V gene TRBV6-1; TRBD2 aligns across 16 bases. CDR3 sequence: CASSEGGLAGGRINTQYF. The DNA of the CDR3 is TGTGCCAGCAGTGAAGGGGGACTAGCGGGGGGGCGGATAAATACGCAGTATTTT.